Below, 11 T cell receptor beta chains from the same sample are listed, as sequenced in a study of CD8+ T cells in alopecia areata. Indicated treatment: oral pan-JAK inhibitor, 5-10 mg twice daily. Extracted from the samples, RNA was reverse transcribed into cDNA to serve as the sequencing template. Clones were read by immunoSEQ multiplex PCR, and TCRdb kept only the in-frame ones, dropping some. Of roughly 210,000 clones listed, over 40% were seen once; the top ten hold over 2.5%. Sequenced material: CD4+ T cells sorted from blood, taken around week 37, from a patient treated with tofacitinib. The source of these receptors is a human donor with alopecia areata.

This clone was seen only a few times. The genes are TRBV14 and TRBJ2-7; no firm D call. Germline V lookup: CDR1 SGHDN, CDR2 FVKESK. Trimming left V 1 base short and J 3 bases short, with 7 bases between. The CDR3 is 13 amino acids. CDR3 coding DNA: TGTGCCAGCAGCCAAGGACGGAACTACGAGCAGTACTTC. Its protein is CASSQGRNYEQYF.

This clone occurred a few times. V and J are TRBV7-2 and TRBJ2-5, with no clear D. V was shortened by 3 bases and J by 1 base, with 0 bases between the two germline ends. In germline, CDR1 is SGHTA, CDR2 FQGNSA. The CDR3 runs to 11 residues. The DNA for the CDR3 is TGTGCCAGCAGCTTCCAAGAGACCCAGTACTTC. It yields the protein CASSFQETQYF.

The chain carries TRBV30 and TRBJ2-3; D is perhaps TRBD1 (5 bases). Per the germline V gene, CDR1 is GTSNPN and CDR2 is SVGIG (reference sequence). V was shortened by 1 base and J by 0 bases, with 8 bases between the two germline ends. The CDR3 loop spans 14 amino acids. The CDR3: CAWSGQYSTDTQYF. In DNA form, the CDR3 reads TGTGCCTGGAGTGGACAGTATAGCACAGATACGCAGTATTTT.

The CDR3 bases are TGCAGCGTCAAAGTGCAGGGGGAGGGCGAAAAACTGTTTTTT. It encodes CSVKVQGEGEKLFF. The rearrangement uses TRBV29-1 and TRBJ1-4, with 7 bases fitting TRBD1. V shed 6 bases, J shed 8 bases, and the junction held 12 bases outside the gene matches. The CDR3 runs 14 residues. Germline-derived CDR1 and CDR2 are SQVTM and ANQGSEA.

Only one count was recorded for this clone. This rearrangement joins TRBV7-2 to TRBJ2-7; D uncertain. This CDR3 spans 11 amino acids. Germline V gene sequence: CDR1 SGHTA, CDR2 FQGNSA. V was clipped by 3 bases and J by 3 bases, with 3 bases between them. The CDR3 DNA reads TGTGCCAGCAGCTTGGTCTACGAGCAGTACTTC. It specifies CASSLVYEQYF.

This sequence joins TRBV5-8 and TRBJ2-7; a possible D gene is TRBD1 (5 bases). V gave up 1 base and J gave up 4 bases, with 6 bases separating them. Germline CDR1 is SGHTS and CDR2 is YDEGEE. There are 12 residues in the CDR3. CDR3 coding DNA: TGTGCCAGCAGCTTGCGGACATACGAGCAGTACTTC. Amino acid sequence: CASSLRTYEQYF.

This clone showed up just a few times. This chain connects TRBV30 to TRBJ2-7; D may be TRBD2 (5 bases). Germline CDR1 reads GTSNPN; CDR2 reads SVGIG (reference sequence). CDR3 length: 13 amino acids. V was clipped by 0 bases and J by 2 bases, with 8 bases between them. The CDR3 reads CAWSVEGAYEQYF. CDR3 nucleotides: TGTGCCTGGAGTGTAGAGGGAGCCTACGAGCAGTACTTC.

This clone came up once. The CDR3 sequence: CASSRTGEAFF. In DNA form, the CDR3 reads TGTGCCAGCAGTCGGACGGGTGAAGCTTTCTTT. The rearrangement uses TRBV2 and TRBJ1-1; D is uncertain. Trimming took off 5 bases at V and 7 bases at J, with 8 bases between the two ends. CDR1 SNHLY and CDR2 FYNNEI come from the germline V gene. CDR3 length: 11 amino acids. The complete variable domain, with remaining parts taken from reference TRBV2 and TRBJ1-1, reads EPEVTQTPSHQVTQMGQEVILRCVPISNHLYFYWYRQILGQKVEFLVSFYNNEISEKSEIFDDQFSVERPDGSNFTLKIRSTKLEDSAMYFCASSRTGEAFFGQGTRLTVV.

The CDR3, as DNA: TGTGCCAGCAGCCGGGGACAGGCAACCTACAATGAGCAGTTCTTC. Protein sequence: CASSRGQATYNEQFF. V gene TRBV2 combines with J gene TRBJ2-1, with TRBD1 identical over 8 bases. CDR3 length equals 15 residues. The ends lost 6 bases at V and 2 bases at J; junction bases unmatched: 6. Per the germline V gene, CDR1 is SNHLY and CDR2 is FYNNEI.

The chain is built from TRBV18 and TRBJ1-1; 7 positions agree with TRBD1. The CDR3 length is 14 residues. V was pared by 3 bases and J by 9 bases, with 10 bases of the junction left unmatched. CDR1 and CDR2 (germline): KGHSH, LQKENI. This CDR3 is CASSPETGVPQAFF. The DNA for the CDR3 is TGTGCCAGCTCACCGGAAACAGGGGTACCCCAAGCTTTCTTT.

V and J are TRBV4-1 and TRBJ2-1; TRBD1 or TRBD2 may be the D gene (7 bases each). CDR3 size: 16 residues. The germline CDR1 and CDR2 sequences are MGHRA and YSYEKL. Trimming took off 4 bases at V and 3 bases at J, with 16 bases between the two ends. CDR3 in amino acids: CASSRGEGALYNEQFF. The CDR3 bases are TGCGCCAGCAGCCGAGGGGAGGGGGCGCTCTACAATGAGCAGTTCTTC.